Listed here are 24 T cell receptor beta chains from one sample, sequenced in a study of post-analysis software for immune sequencing data. Regarding the study as a whole: TRBV5-6, TRBV5-1 and TRBV20-1 belonged to a set of about five TRBV segments that were more frequent in patients than controls.

Unique molecular identifiers featured in each of the TCR beta cDNA libraries. TCRdb re-called the PCR reads with MiXCR, one entry per CDR3 protein. The sample carries hundreds of thousands of distinct CDR3 sequences, over 45% recorded once. These receptors are not linked to any known antigen. What was sequenced was blood. These receptor sequences come from a girl between 2 and 10 years old with multiple sclerosis.

The chain is built from TRBV9 and TRBJ2-5, with D unclear. V was shortened by 0 bases and J by 5 bases, with 8 bases between the two germline ends. In germline, CDR1 is SGDLS, CDR2 YYNGEE. This CDR3 spans 13 amino acids. The CDR3 DNA reads TGTGCCAGCAGCGTAGTACCGGAGGAGACCCAGTACTTC. Amino acids: CASSVVPEETQYF. The full variable domain, with the rest looked up from reference TRBV9 and TRBJ2-5, is DSGVTQTPKHLITATGQRVTLRCSPRSGDLSVYWYQQSLDQGLQFLIQYYNGEERAKGNILERFSAQQFPDLHSELNLSSLELGDSALYFCASSVVPEETQYFGPGTRLLVL.

This clonotype occurred a few times. One base away lies a much larger clone, so this may be a sequencing read error. The chain recombines TRBV15 with TRBJ2-5; 8 bases match TRBD2. The germline CDR1 and CDR2 sequences are LNHNV and YYDKDF (reference sequence). V was clipped by 4 bases and J by 6 bases; unmatched bases: 7. The CDR3 has 14 residues. CDR3 in amino acids: CATSIPGLGKTQYF. The CDR3 DNA sequence: TGTGCCACCAGCATACCGGGACTAGGGAAGACCCAGTACTTC.

The chain joins TRBV9 to TRBJ2-1; no definite D call. V lost 4 bases to trimming and J lost 9 bases, with 11 bases between them. The CDR3 spans 12 residues. Germline V gives CDR1 SGDLS, CDR2 YYNGEE. CDR3 residues: CASSPQDTEQFF. The CDR3 DNA follows: TGTGCCAGCAGCCCCCAAGATACTGAGCAGTTCTTC.

V gene TRBV18 combines with J gene TRBJ1-4, with unresolved D. CDR3 length: 11 residues. V dropped 3 bases and J dropped 11 bases, with 7 bases sitting between them. CDR1 and CDR2 (germline): KGHSH, LQKENI. Here the CDR3 reads CASSPGEKLFF. The CDR3 nucleotides are TGTGCCAGCTCACCCGGTGAGAAACTGTTTTTT.

CDR3 DNA: TGTGCCAGCAGCTTAGATGCCTGGAACATTCAGTACTTC. Translating it yields CASSLDAWNIQYF. J is TRBJ2-4 and V is TRBV7-2; no clear D. Per germline, CDR1 SGHTA and CDR2 FQGNSA. V lost 1 base, J lost 7 bases, and 8 bases lay in between. The CDR3 consists of 13 residues. Based on the CDR3 plus reference TRBV7-2 and TRBJ2-4, the full variable domain is GAGVSQSPSNKVTEKGKDVELRCDPISGHTALYWYRQSLGQGLEFLIYFQGNSAPDKSGLPSDRFSAERTGGSVSTLTIQRTQQEDSAVYLCASSLDAWNIQYFGAGTRLSVL.

The rearrangement uses TRBV6-6 and TRBJ2-7, with 8 nucleotides matching TRBD2. This CDR3 contains 15 residues. Germline values: CDR1 MNHNY, CDR2 SVGAGI (reference sequence). J lost 6 bases, V lost 6 bases, and 13 bases had no gene match. This CDR3 reads CASRPAGARVSEQYF. CDR3 in DNA: TGTGCCAGCAGGCCAGCGGGGGCCAGGGTCTCCGAGCAGTACTTC.

V and J are TRBV25-1 and TRBJ2-7; the D is unclear. The length of the CDR3 is 11 residues. Germline CDR1 MGHDK, CDR2 SYGVNS. Trimming removed 5 bases at V and 4 bases at J, with 6 bases between. DNA for the CDR3: TGTGCCAGCAGTTCGGAGTACGAGCAGTACTTC. Translation gives CASSSEYEQYF.

This clonotype showed up just a few times. The CDR3 loop reads CASSLSGGAEQFF. DNA for the CDR3: TGTGCCAGCAGTTTGAGCGGGGGGGCGGAGCAGTTCTTC. V is TRBV12-3 or TRBV12-4 and J is TRBJ2-1; 10 bases fit TRBD2. The CDR3 sequence is 13 residues long. Trimming at V came to 3 bases and at J to 10 bases, leaving 3 bases not matched to a gene.

This clonotype was recorded a few times. The chain combines TRBV10-1 with TRBJ2-1, with a possible D match to TRBD1 (6 bases). CDR1 is WNHNN, CDR2 SYGVQD, per germline (reference sequence). The CDR3 has 14 amino acids. The V and J ends lost 3 bases and 6 bases respectively, with 12 bases between them. CDR3 sequence reads: CASSETGRINEQFF. For the CDR3, the DNA is TGCGCCAGCAGTGAAACAGGGAGAATCAATGAGCAGTTCTTC.

The chain links TRBV4-3 to TRBJ2-6; D is tentatively TRBD1 or TRBD2 (6 bases each). Germline V lookup: CDR1 LGHNA, CDR2 YSLEER. V gave up 1 base and J gave up 4 bases, with 23 bases separating them. The CDR3 runs 20 residues. The CDR3 is CASSQGGADLRFLGANVLTF. CDR3 sequence (DNA): TGCGCCAGCAGCCAAGGGGGGGCAGATCTTAGGTTTCTGGGGGCCAACGTCCTGACTTTC.

The rearrangement joins TRBV7-9 to TRBJ2-5; D remains ambiguous. The J call may be mistaken, given a closer DNA end match to TRBJ2-7. The CDR3 spans 14 residues. Germline V gene lookup returns CDR1 SEHNR and CDR2 FQNEAQ (reference sequence). This CDR3 reads CASSNGLLWSEQYF. CDR3 DNA sequence: TGTGCCAGCAGCAATGGGCTTTTATGGAGCGAGCAGTACTTC.

The rearrangement links TRBV7-6 to TRBJ1-1, with D perhaps TRBD1 (6 bases). The CDR3 sequence is 16 residues long. The V and J ends lost 5 bases and 1 base respectively, with 17 bases between them. The V gene's germline CDR1 is SGHVS and CDR2 FNYEAQ. The CDR3: CASSPKMDRPNTEAFF. In DNA form, the CDR3 reads TGTGCCAGCAGCCCCAAGATGGACAGACCGAACACTGAAGCTTTCTTT. The complete variable domain, with remaining parts taken from reference TRBV7-6 and TRBJ1-1, reads GAGVSQSPRYKVTKRGQDVALRCDPISGHVSLYWYRQALGQGPEFLTYFNYEAQQDKSGLPNDRFSAERPEGSISTLTIQRTEQRDSAMYRCASSPKMDRPNTEAFFGQGTRLTVV.

V and J are TRBV21-1 and TRBJ2-7; no check of the table's D call, TRBD1, against the DNA was made. TRBV21-1 has pseudogene status. The CDR3 totals 16 residues. Here the CDR3 reads CASSPLELQGSGEQYF. In DNA form, the CDR3 reads TGTGCCAGCAGCCCCCTTGAGCTACAGGGCTCGGGGGAGCAGTACTTC.

This clonotype was observed a handful of times. V usage is TRBV27 and J usage is TRBJ2-7, with 10 bases matching TRBD2. This CDR3 has 19 residues. V lost 1 base, J lost 1 base, and 13 bases stayed unmatched. The germline gives CDR1 MNHEY, CDR2 SMNVEV (reference sequence). CDR3 residues: CASSLWAGGTSAGSYEQYF. The DNA of the CDR3 is TGTGCCAGCAGTTTATGGGCAGGGGGGACTAGCGCTGGTTCCTACGAGCAGTACTTC.

The rearrangement uses TRBV20-1 and TRBJ2-1; possible D gene TRBD2, 5 bases. In germline, CDR1 is DFQATT, CDR2 SNEGSKA (reference sequence). The CDR3 length is 15 residues. The V gene lost 6 bases and the J gene lost 0 bases, with 15 bases spanning the gap. The CDR3 loop is CSALEAGTSYNEQFF. The DNA of the CDR3 is TGCAGTGCCCTGGAGGCGGGCACCTCCTACAATGAGCAGTTCTTC.

This chain joins TRBV2 and TRBJ2-3, with TRBD2 matching 7 bases. This CDR3 has 12 amino acids. Germline lookup yields CDR1 SNHLY and CDR2 FYNNEI. The V and J ends lost 10 bases and 6 bases, in that order; junction bases with no gene match: 7. In DNA form, the CDR3 reads TGTGCCATCCGATGGGGAGGGGATACGCAGTATTTT. Its protein is CAIRWGGDTQYF.

The rearrangement links TRBV12-5 to TRBJ2-1, with 8 nucleotides matching TRBD2. CDR1 is LGHNT and CDR2 is FRNRAP in the germline V gene. V dropped 6 bases and J dropped 0; count of bases not matched to a gene: 4. The CDR3 is 15 residues long. The DNA of the CDR3 is TGTGCTAGTGGGGCGGGGGGTAGCTCCTACAATGAGCAGTTCTTC. It codes for CASGAGGSSYNEQFF.

J is TRBJ2-7 and V is TRBV3-1; 7 positions match TRBD2. After removal of 2 bases from V and 2 bases from J, the junction contained 12 bases not matched to a gene. CDR1 and CDR2 from the germline V gene are LGHDT and YNNKEL (reference sequence). The CDR3 is made up of 17 amino acids. The chain's CDR3 is CASSQIGWGLRTYEQYF. CDR3 sequence (DNA): TGTGCCAGCAGCCAAATTGGTTGGGGACTACGTACCTACGAGCAGTACTTC.

The chain has TRBV29-1 and TRBJ2-1; D unresolved. Germline V gene data show CDR1 as SQVTM and CDR2 as ANQGSEA. Trimming stripped 4 bases from V and 1 base from J, with 8 bases between. The CDR3 contains 13 residues. As DNA, the CDR3 is TGCAGCGTTGTCTCCGTTTCCTACAATGAGCAGTTCTTC. Translated: CSVVSVSYNEQFF.

The table lists this clonotype with a few counts. The genes are TRBV7-9 and TRBJ2-1, with 8 positions matching TRBD1. V lost 1 base to trimming and J lost 7 bases; unmatched junction nucleotides: 12. The CDR3 runs to 17 residues. Per the germline V gene, CDR1 is SEHNR and CDR2 is FQNEAQ (reference sequence). The CDR3 coding sequence is TGTGCCAGCAGCTTAGGGGCCCTAGCAGGGGGCGGGAATGAGCAGTTCTTC. Residues: CASSLGALAGGGNEQFF.

This clonotype was seen more than once but under ten times. J is TRBJ2-1 and V is TRBV7-2; TRBD2 matches 14 bases. With V trimmed by 4 bases and J by 2 bases, 7 bases remained unmatched. Germline lookup yields CDR1 SGHTA and CDR2 FQGNSA. The CDR3 sequence is 18 residues long. The CDR3 DNA sequence: TGTGCCAGCAGCTCCGGGACTAGCGGGGGTGTGACCTACAATGAGCAGTTCTTC. This encodes CASSSGTSGGVTYNEQFF.

This chain links TRBV24-1 with TRBJ2-7, with D perhaps being TRBD1 or TRBD2 (5 bases each). Deletions cut 6 bases from V and 4 bases from J, with 18 bases between. Germline-derived CDR1 and CDR2 are KGHDR and SFDVKD. The CDR3 has 15 amino acids. CDR3 protein: CATSPAAQGGYEQYF. The CDR3 nucleotides are TGTGCCACCAGTCCAGCGGCGCAGGGTGGGTACGAGCAGTACTTC.

This clonotype was picked up a small number of times. CDR3 amino acids: CASTTPGRSYEAFF. The CDR3 coding sequence is TGTGCCAGCACCACTCCGGGACGAAGTTATGAAGCTTTCTTT. The rearrangement joins TRBV12-3 or TRBV12-4 to TRBJ1-1; the D gene is possibly TRBD1 (5 bases). The V and J ends lost 7 bases and 7 bases respectively, with 19 bases between them. CDR3 length equals 14 residues.

The chain links TRBV3-1 to TRBJ2-1; maybe TRBD1 (5 bases). V gave up 2 bases and J gave up 8 bases, with 16 bases separating them. CDR1 is LGHDT and CDR2 is YNNKEL in the germline V gene (reference sequence). There are 15 residues in the CDR3. The CDR3 coding sequence is TGTGCCAGCAGCCAACTCGAAAGCAGGGTCGATGAGCAGTTCTTC. Translation: CASSQLESRVDEQFF.